What follows describes a single T cell receptor beta chain. What it binds is not known. CDR1 and CDR2 from the germline V gene are SGDLS and YYNGEE. This CDR3 region has 13 residues. V lost 0 bases and J lost 8, with 11 bases in between. Sequencing was performed with immunoSEQ multiplex PCR; in TCRdb, only in-frame clones are kept and a portion is missing. This table has tens of thousands of clones, 94% appearing once. This entry is derived from a study of graft-versus-host responses after intestinal transplantation. At the level of the study: Multivisceral, liver-intestinal, or isolated intestinal transplants were performed in recipients. For approximately three years after anti-thymocyte globulin induction, all recipients took tacrolimus and steroids. Findings of the study overall: Early post-transplant HvG declines tracked with peak circulating GvH clone levels. Researchers found GvH clones in recipient marrow, and some showed up first in ileum or blood.

The chain has TRBV9 and TRBJ1-2; unclear D gene. The sample was PBMCs, taken 156 days after intestinal transplant. The receptor comes from a human patient who received an intestinal transplant, so some T cells may come from the graft donor. This CDR3 is CASSVADTWGYTF. CDR3 DNA sequence: TGTGCCAGCAGCGTAGCTGACACGTGGGGCTACACCTTC.